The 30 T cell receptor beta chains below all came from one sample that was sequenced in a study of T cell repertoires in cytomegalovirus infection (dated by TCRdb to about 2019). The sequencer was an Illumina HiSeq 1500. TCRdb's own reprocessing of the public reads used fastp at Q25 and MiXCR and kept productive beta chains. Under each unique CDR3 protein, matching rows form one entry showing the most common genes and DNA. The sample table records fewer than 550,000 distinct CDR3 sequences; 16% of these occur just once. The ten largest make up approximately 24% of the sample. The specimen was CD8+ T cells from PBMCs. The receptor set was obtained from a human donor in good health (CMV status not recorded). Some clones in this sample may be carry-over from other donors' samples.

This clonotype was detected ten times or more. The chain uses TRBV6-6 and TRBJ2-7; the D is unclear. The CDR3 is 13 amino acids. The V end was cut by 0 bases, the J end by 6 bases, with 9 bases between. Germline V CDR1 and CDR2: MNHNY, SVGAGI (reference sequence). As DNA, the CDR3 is TGTGCCAGCAGTTACTCGCCAACGACCGAGCAGTACTTC. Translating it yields CASSYSPTTEQYF.

This CDR3 reads CSASGYSYNEQFF. CDR3 nucleotide sequence: TGCAGTGCGAGCGGTTACTCCTACAATGAGCAGTTCTTC. The chain recombines TRBV20-1 with TRBJ2-1, with D maybe TRBD2 (5 bases). Germline V CDR1 and CDR2: DFQATT, SNEGSKA (reference sequence). This CDR3 has 13 amino acids. V lost 6 bases, J lost 0 bases, and 9 bases lay in between.

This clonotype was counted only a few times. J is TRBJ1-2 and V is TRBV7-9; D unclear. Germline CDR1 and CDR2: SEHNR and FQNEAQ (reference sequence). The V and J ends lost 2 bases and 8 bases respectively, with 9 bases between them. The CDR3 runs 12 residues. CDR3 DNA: TGTGCCAGCAGCTTACCAGTAGAGGGCTACACCTTC. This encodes CASSLPVEGYTF.

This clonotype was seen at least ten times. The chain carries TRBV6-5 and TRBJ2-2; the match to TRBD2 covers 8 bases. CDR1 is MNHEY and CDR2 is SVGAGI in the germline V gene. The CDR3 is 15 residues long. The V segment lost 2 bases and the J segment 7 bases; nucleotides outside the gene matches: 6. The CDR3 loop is CASSYNGRAGGELFF. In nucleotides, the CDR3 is TGTGCCAGCAGTTACAACGGGAGGGCCGGCGGGGAGCTGTTTTTT.

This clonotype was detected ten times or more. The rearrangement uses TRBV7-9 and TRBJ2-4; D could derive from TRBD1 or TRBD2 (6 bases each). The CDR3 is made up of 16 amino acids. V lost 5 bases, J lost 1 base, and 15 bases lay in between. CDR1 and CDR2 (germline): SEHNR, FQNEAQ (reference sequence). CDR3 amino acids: CASSLGGSPAKNIQYF. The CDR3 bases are TGTGCCAGCAGCCTAGGGGGGTCTCCGGCCAAAAACATTCAGTACTTC.

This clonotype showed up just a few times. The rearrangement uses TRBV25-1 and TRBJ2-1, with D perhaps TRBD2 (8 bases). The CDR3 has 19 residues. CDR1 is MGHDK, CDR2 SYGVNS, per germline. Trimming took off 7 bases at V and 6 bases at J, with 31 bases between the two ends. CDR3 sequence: CASTPRRGLASGPPNEQFF. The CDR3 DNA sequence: TGTGCCAGCACCCCGAGGAGGGGGCTGGCTAGCGGGCCGCCCAATGAGCAGTTCTTC.

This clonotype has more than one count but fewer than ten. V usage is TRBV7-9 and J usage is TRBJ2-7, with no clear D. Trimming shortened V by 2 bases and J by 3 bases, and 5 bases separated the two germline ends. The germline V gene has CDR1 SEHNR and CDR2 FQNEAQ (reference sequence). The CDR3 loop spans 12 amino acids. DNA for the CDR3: TGTGCCAGCAGCTTAACCCTCTACGAGCAGTACTTC. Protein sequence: CASSLTLYEQYF.

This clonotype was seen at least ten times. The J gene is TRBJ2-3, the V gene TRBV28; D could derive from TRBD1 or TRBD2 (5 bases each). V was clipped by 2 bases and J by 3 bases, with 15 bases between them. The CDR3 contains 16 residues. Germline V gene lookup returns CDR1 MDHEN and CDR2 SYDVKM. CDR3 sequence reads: CASSLVRVGETDTQYF. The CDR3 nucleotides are TGTGCCAGCAGTTTAGTCAGGGTGGGGGAAACAGATACGCAGTATTTT.

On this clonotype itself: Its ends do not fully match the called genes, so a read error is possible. For the CDR3, the DNA is TGTGCAAGCAGCTTAACTGGGGGCATCGTGGAGCTGTTTTTT. Encoded protein: CASSLTGGIVELFF. This sequence joins TRBV7-4 and TRBJ2-2; D may be TRBD1 (6 bases). The CDR3 runs to 14 residues. From germline, CDR1 is SGHVT and CDR2 SQSDAQ.

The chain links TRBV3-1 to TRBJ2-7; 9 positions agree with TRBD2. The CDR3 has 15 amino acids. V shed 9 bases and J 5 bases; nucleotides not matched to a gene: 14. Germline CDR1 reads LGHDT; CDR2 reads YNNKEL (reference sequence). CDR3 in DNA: TGTGCCAGTCAATCTAGCGGGGCCGTCTGGGACGAGCAGTACTTC. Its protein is CASQSSGAVWDEQYF.

The CDR3 DNA reads as TGTGCCAGCAAAGGGCTAGGGGAGACCCAGTACTTC. This translates into CASKGLGETQYF. The chain employs TRBV27 and TRBJ2-5, with unresolved D. The CDR3 contains 12 residues. Trimming took off 7 bases at V and 5 bases at J, with 11 bases between the two ends. The germline V gene has CDR1 MNHEY and CDR2 SMNVEV (reference sequence).

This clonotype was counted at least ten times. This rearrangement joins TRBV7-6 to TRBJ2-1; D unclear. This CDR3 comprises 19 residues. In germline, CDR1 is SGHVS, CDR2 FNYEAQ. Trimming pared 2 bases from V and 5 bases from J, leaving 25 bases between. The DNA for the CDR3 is TGTGCCAGCAGCTTATCTTCCGCCAAGATCCGAGAAAGGGACAATGAGCAGTTCTTC. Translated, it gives CASSLSSAKIRERDNEQFF.

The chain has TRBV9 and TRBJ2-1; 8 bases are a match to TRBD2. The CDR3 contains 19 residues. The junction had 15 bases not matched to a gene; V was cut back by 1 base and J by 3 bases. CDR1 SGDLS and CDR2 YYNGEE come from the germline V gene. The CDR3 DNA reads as TGTGCCAGCAGCGTAAATCGGGAGGGCGTAGACACCCTCTACAATGAGCAGTTCTTC. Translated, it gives CASSVNREGVDTLYNEQFF.

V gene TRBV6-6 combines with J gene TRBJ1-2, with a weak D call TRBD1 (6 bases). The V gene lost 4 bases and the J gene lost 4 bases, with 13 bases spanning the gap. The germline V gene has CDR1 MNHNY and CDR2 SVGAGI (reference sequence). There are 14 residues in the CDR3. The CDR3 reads CASSSIPGAYGYTF. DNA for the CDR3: TGTGCCAGCAGTTCCATCCCGGGGGCCTATGGCTACACCTTC.

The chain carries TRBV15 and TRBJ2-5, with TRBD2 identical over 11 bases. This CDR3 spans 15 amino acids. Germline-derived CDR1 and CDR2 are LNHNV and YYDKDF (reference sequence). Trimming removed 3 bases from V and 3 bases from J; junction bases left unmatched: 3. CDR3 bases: TGTGCCACCAGCAGGACTAGCGGGAACAAAGAGACCCAGTACTTC. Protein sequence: CATSRTSGNKETQYF.

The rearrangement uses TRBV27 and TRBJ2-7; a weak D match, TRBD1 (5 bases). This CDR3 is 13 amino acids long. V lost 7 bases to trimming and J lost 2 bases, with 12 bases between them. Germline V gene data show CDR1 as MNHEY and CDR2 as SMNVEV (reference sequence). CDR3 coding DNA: TGTGCCAGCACCTCGACAGCGACCTACGAGCAGTACTTC. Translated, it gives CASTSTATYEQYF.

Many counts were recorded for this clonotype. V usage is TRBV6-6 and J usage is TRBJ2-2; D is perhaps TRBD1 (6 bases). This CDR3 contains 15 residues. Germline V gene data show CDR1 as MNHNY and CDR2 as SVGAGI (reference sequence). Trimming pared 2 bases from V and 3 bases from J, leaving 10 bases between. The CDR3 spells CASSYPQGYTGELFF. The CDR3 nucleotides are TGTGCCAGCAGTTACCCCCAGGGGTACACCGGGGAGCTGTTTTTT.

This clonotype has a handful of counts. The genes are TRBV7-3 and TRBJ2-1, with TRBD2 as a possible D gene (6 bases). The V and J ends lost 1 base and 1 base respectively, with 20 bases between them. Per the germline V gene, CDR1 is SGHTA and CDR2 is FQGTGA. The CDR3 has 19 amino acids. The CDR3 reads CASSLNPLITGGSYNEQFF. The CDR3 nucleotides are TGTGCCAGCAGCTTAAATCCTCTGATAACAGGAGGGTCCTACAATGAGCAGTTCTTC. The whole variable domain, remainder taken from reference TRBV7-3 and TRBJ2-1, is GAGVSQTPSNKVTEKGKYVELRCDPISGHTALYWYRQSLGQGPEFLIYFQGTGAADDSGLPNDRFFAVRPEGSVSTLKIQRTERGDSAVYLCASSLNPLITGGSYNEQFFGPGTRLTVL.

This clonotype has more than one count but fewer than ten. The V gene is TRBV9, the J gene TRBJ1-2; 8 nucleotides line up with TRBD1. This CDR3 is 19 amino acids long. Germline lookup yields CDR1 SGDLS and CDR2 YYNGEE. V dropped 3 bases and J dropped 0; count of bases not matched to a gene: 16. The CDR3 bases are TGTGCCAGCAGCGCTGGGGACAGGCCCAGACCCCAAGCTAACTATGGCTACACCTTC. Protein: CASSAGDRPRPQANYGYTF. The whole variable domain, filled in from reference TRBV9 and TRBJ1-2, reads DSGVTQTPKHLITATGQRVTLRCSPRSGDLSVYWYQQSLDQGLQFLIQYYNGEERAKGNILERFSAQQFPDLHSELNLSSLELGDSALYFCASSAGDRPRPQANYGYTFGSGTRLTVV.

DNA of the CDR3: TGTGCCACCAGCAGCCGGGAGGGCCGTGACGAGCAGTACTTC. Protein: CATSSREGRDEQYF. The chain is built from TRBV15 and TRBJ2-7, with 8 nucleotides matching TRBD2. The junction had 6 bases not matched to a gene; V was cut back by 3 bases and J by 5 bases. The CDR3 has 14 residues. CDR1 is LNHNV, CDR2 YYDKDF, per germline (reference sequence).

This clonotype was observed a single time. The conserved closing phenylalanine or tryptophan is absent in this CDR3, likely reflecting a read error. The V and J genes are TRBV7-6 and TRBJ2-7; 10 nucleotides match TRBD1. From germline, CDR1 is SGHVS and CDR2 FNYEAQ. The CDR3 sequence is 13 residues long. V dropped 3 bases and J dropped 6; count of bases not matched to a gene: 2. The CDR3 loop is CASSFRQGAEQYL. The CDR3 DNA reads TGTGCCAGCAGCTTTCGACAGGGGGCCGAGCAGTACTTA.

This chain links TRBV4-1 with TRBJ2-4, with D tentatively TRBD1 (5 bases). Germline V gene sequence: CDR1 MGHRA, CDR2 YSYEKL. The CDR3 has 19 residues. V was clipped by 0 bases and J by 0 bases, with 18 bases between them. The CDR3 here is CASSQELRVTASAKNIQYF. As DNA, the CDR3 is TGCGCCAGCAGCCAAGAGCTCAGAGTGACAGCATCAGCCAAAAACATTCAGTACTTC.

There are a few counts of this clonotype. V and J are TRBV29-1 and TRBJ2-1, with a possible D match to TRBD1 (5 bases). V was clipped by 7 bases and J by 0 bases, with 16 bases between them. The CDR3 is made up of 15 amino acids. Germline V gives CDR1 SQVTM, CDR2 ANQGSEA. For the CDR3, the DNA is TGCAGCGCCTCTACAGGATTTGGCTCCTACAATGAGCAGTTCTTC. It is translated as CSASTGFGSYNEQFF.

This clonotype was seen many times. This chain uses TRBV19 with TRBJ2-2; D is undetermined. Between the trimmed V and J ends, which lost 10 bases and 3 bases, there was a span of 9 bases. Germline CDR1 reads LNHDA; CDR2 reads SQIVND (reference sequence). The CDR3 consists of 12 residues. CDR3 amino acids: CATTVDTGELFF. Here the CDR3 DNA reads TGTGCCACCACCGTAGACACCGGGGAGCTGTTTTTT.

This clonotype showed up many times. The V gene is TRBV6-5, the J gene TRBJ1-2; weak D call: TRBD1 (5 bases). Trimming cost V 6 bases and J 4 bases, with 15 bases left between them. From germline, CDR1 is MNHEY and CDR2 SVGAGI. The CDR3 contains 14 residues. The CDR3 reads CASSSDGGSYGYTF. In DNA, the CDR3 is TGTGCCAGCAGCTCGGACGGGGGTAGCTATGGCTACACCTTC.

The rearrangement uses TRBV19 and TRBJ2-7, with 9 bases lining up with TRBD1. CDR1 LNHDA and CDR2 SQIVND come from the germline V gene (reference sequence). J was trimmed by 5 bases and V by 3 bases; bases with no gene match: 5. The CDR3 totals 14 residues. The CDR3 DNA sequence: TGTGCCAGTAGTATCCGGGACAGGGACAACGAGCAGTACTTC. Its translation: CASSIRDRDNEQYF.

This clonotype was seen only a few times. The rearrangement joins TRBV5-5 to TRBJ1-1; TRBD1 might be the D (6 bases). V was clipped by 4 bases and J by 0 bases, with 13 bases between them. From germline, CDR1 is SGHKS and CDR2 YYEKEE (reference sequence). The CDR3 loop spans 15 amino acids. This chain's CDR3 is CASSPWGALNTEAFF. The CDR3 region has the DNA TGTGCCAGCAGCCCCTGGGGGGCGTTGAACACTGAAGCTTTCTTT.

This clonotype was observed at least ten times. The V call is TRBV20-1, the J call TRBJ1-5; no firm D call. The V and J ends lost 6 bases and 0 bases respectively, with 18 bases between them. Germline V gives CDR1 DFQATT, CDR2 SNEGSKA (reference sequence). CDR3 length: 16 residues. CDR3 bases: TGCAGTGCCCGGTCGGCCTTCGACCTTAGCAATCAGCCCCAGCATTTT. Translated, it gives CSARSAFDLSNQPQHF.

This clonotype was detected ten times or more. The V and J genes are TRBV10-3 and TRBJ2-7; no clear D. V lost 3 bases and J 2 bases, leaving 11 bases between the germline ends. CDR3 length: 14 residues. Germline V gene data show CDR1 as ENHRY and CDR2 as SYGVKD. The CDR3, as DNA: TGTGCCATCAGTGATGTGGGGTCCCCCTACGAGCAGTACTTC. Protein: CAISDVGSPYEQYF.

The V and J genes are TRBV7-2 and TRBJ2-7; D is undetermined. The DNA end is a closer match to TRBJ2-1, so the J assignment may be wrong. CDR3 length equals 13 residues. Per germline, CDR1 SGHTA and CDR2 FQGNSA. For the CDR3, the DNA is TGTGAAAGTAAAGGACCGGGCTTCTACGAGCAGTTCTTC. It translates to CESKGPGFYEQFF.